Below are 18 T cell receptor beta chains sequenced from a single sample in a study of memory CD4+ T cells and cytomegalovirus serostatus. Measured with immunoSEQ multiplex PCR; TCRdb has only the in-frame clones, and not every one. Of about 31,000 clones listed, around 74% are singletons. The sort gate was single viable CD3+CD4+CD8-CD45RO+ cells for memory CD4+ T cells. Material for sequencing was memory CD4+ T cells from blood. The receptors originated from an adult in good health and CMV-seronegative. Some clones in this sample may be carry-over from other donors' samples.

The gene calls are TRBV2 and TRBJ1-1; D not resolved. CDR1 is SNHLY, CDR2 FYNNEI, per germline. This CDR3 comprises 10 residues. Trimming cost V 6 bases and J 7 bases, with 6 bases left between them. The CDR3: CASRLHEAFF. CDR3 DNA sequence: TGTGCCAGCAGGTTACATGAAGCTTTCTTT.

The chain links TRBV7-8 to TRBJ2-7; no firm D call. The CDR3 is made up of 14 amino acids. Deletions cut 2 bases from V and 0 bases from J, with 8 bases between. Germline CDR1 SGHVS, CDR2 FQNEAQ. The CDR3 DNA is TGTGCCAGCAGCTTATCCGCGACCTCCTACGAGCAGTACTTC. Amino acid sequence: CASSLSATSYEQYF.

This chain links TRBV29-1 with TRBJ2-7; the match to TRBD1 covers 7 bases. V trimming: 6 bases; J trimming: 3 bases; junction bases outside the gene matches: 2. Germline V gene lookup returns CDR1 SQVTM and CDR2 ANQGSEA. The CDR3 length is 11 residues. In DNA, the CDR3 is TGCAGCGTAGCAGGGGGCTACGAGCAGTACTTC. Residues: CSVAGGYEQYF.

This clone was observed a handful of times. The CDR3 DNA follows: TGTGCCAGCAGTTACCGACAGGGTCCCTACGAGCAGTACTTC. Translating gives CASSYRQGPYEQYF. This chain links TRBV6-5 with TRBJ2-7; 7 bases match TRBD1. Trimming at V came to 2 bases and at J to 2 bases, leaving 3 bases not matched to a gene. The CDR3 consists of 14 residues. The germline V gene has CDR1 MNHEY and CDR2 SVGAGI.

The rearrangement uses TRBV7-9 and TRBJ2-3, with no clear D. Deletions cut 2 bases from V and 0 bases from J, with 12 bases between. Germline V CDR1 and CDR2: SEHNR, FQNEAQ (reference sequence). CDR3 length: 16 residues. The CDR3 spells CASSLNLYVSTDTQYF. In DNA, the CDR3 is TGTGCCAGCAGCTTAAACCTCTATGTGAGCACAGATACGCAGTATTTT.

V is TRBV7-3 and J is TRBJ2-3; perhaps TRBD2 as D (5 bases). Trimming removed 2 bases at V and 1 base at J, with 10 bases between. The CDR3 covers 15 residues. Germline CDR1 reads SGHTA; CDR2 reads FQGTGA. The DNA of the CDR3 is TGTGCCAGCAGCTTAGGGAGACCGGGCACAGATACGCAGTATTTT. Translation: CASSLGRPGTDTQYF.

This clone showed up just a few times. This chain joins TRBV7-9 and TRBJ1-1, with D tentatively TRBD1 (5 bases). Germline CDR1 SEHNR, CDR2 FQNEAQ (reference sequence). The V gene lost 5 bases and the J gene lost 4 bases, with 20 bases spanning the gap. This CDR3 has 16 amino acids. CDR3 nucleotides: TGTGCCAGCAGCCCCCGACGGGACCGCGGGCGCACTGAAGCTTTCTTT. Its protein is CASSPRRDRGRTEAFF. Combining the CDR3 with reference TRBV7-9 and TRBJ1-1 gives the whole variable domain DTGVSQNPRHKITKRGQNVTFRCDPISEHNRLYWYRQTLGQGPEFLTYFQNEAQLEKSRLLSDRFSAERPKGSFSTLEIQRTEQGDSAMYLCASSPRRDRGRTEAFFGQGTRLTVV.

This rearrangement joins TRBV10-3 to TRBJ2-1; TRBD2 might be the D (6 bases). Germline CDR1 is ENHRY and CDR2 is SYGVKD. With 7 bases removed from V and 7 bases from J, the gap between germline ends came to 20 bases. The CDR3 runs 15 residues. In DNA, the CDR3 is TGTGCCATCACCCTCGGGGGAGGAGATGGGAATGAGCAGTTCTTC. Translating it yields CAITLGGGDGNEQFF.

This clone has only a few counts. This chain uses TRBV29-1 with TRBJ1-1; D gene ambiguous. The germline V gene encodes CDR1 SQVTM and CDR2 ANQGSEA. V was shortened by 4 bases and J by 1 base, with 10 bases between the two germline ends. This CDR3 spans 13 amino acids. CDR3 bases: TGCAGCGTTGGGGCACATGAGAACACTGAAGCTTTCTTT. It yields the protein CSVGAHENTEAFF.

The chain has TRBV6-6 and TRBJ1-1, with a possible D match to TRBD1 (5 bases). CDR3 size: 15 residues. Germline V CDR1 and CDR2: MNHNY, SVGAGI (reference sequence). With 6 bases removed from V and 5 bases from J, the gap between germline ends came to 19 bases. The CDR3 region is CASSYNPGISTEAFF. The DNA of the CDR3 is TGTGCCAGCAGCTATAACCCAGGGATTTCGACTGAAGCTTTCTTT.

This clone was seen a handful of times. The chain recombines TRBV5-4 with TRBJ2-7; D ambiguous. The CDR3 is 12 amino acids. V gave up 4 bases and J gave up 6 bases, with 11 bases separating them. Germline CDR1 and CDR2: SGHNT and YYREEE (reference sequence). This CDR3 is CASSEYRSEQYF. The CDR3 DNA follows: TGTGCCAGCAGCGAATATCGCAGCGAGCAGTACTTC.

This clone was detected only once. J is TRBJ1-2 and V is TRBV28, with TRBD1 as a possible D gene (6 bases). The V end lost 6 bases, the J end lost 7 bases, and 15 bases lay between the germline ends. The germline V gene encodes CDR1 MDHEN and CDR2 SYDVKM. CDR3 size: 13 residues. CDR3 nucleotides: TGTGCCAGCAGGCCACAGGGAGGGGGTGGCTACACCTTC. Its translation: CASRPQGGGGYTF.

The table lists this clone with a few counts. The gene calls are TRBV29-1 and TRBJ1-2, with TRBD1 as a possible D gene (6 bases). CDR1 and CDR2 from the germline V gene are SQVTM and ANQGSEA. With 6 bases removed from V and 2 bases from J, the gap between germline ends came to 13 bases. There are 13 residues in the CDR3. The DNA for the CDR3 is TGCAGCGTCACAGAAGGGACAAACTATGGCTACACCTTC. This codes for CSVTEGTNYGYTF.

This clone was seen a single time. V is TRBV5-1 and J is TRBJ1-2; 12 nucleotides align to TRBD1. Germline V CDR1 and CDR2: SGHRS, YFSETQ. The CDR3 runs 14 residues. The junction had 4 bases not matched to a gene; V was cut back by 4 bases and J by 6 bases. The CDR3, as DNA: TGCGCCAGCAGCCCGGGACAGGGGGCGGATGGCTACACCTTC. This sequence encodes CASSPGQGADGYTF.

The gene calls are TRBV6-5 and TRBJ2-1; the match to TRBD1 covers 8 bases. The CDR3 has 15 amino acids. Per germline, CDR1 MNHEY and CDR2 SVGAGI. The ends lost 5 bases at V and 7 bases at J; junction bases unmatched: 10. Here the CDR3 reads CASSRPGTGKNEQFF. CDR3 nucleotide sequence: TGTGCCAGCAGTCGCCCCGGGACAGGAAAGAATGAGCAGTTCTTC.

This chain joins TRBV7-3 and TRBJ1-1, with TRBD1 matching 8 bases. The CDR3 is 13 amino acids. Germline V gene data show CDR1 as SGHTA and CDR2 as FQGTGA. Trimming removed 5 bases from V and 3 bases from J; junction bases left unmatched: 2. CDR3 region: CASSKDRDTEAFF. In DNA form, the CDR3 reads TGTGCCAGCAGCAAGGACAGGGACACTGAAGCTTTCTTT.

The gene calls are TRBV11-3 and TRBJ2-3; no reliable D call. CDR1 SGHNT and CDR2 YENEEA come from the germline V gene. The V end was cut by 2 bases, the J end by 2 bases, with 8 bases between. This CDR3 contains 14 residues. In DNA, the CDR3 is TGTGCCAGCAGCTTAATCGCGGTCACAGATACGCAGTATTTT. It encodes CASSLIAVTDTQYF.

The chain is built from TRBV6-1 and TRBJ1-2; D unclear. V was trimmed by 2 bases and J by 6 bases, leaving 7 bases between them. The CDR3 contains 12 residues. Germline CDR1 is MNHNS and CDR2 is SASEGT. CDR3 DNA sequence: TGTGCCAGCAGTGAACCAGGAAATGGCTACACCTTC. Protein sequence: CASSEPGNGYTF.